These 18 T cell receptor beta chains were all obtained from the same sample, sequenced in a study of blood T cell repertoires in COVID-19. TCRdb's copy holds only in-frame clones and misses some; the assay was immunoSEQ multiplex PCR. This table has about 160,000 clones, around 82% appearing once. The sequenced sample was PBMCs or T cells enriched from blood (not recorded which). These receptors were taken from a middle-aged man who had recovered from COVID-19.

V and J are TRBV10-1 and TRBJ2-3, with 10 bases fitting TRBD2. The junction had 9 bases not matched to a gene; V was cut back by 4 bases and J by 5 bases. The germline gives CDR1 WNHNN, CDR2 SYGVQD (reference sequence). CDR3 length equals 16 residues. The CDR3 protein is CASSGNSGGPGDTQYF. DNA of the CDR3: TGCGCCAGCAGTGGGAATAGCGGGGGGCCCGGAGATACGCAGTATTTT.

This chain links TRBV6-5 with TRBJ1-5; D is perhaps TRBD1 (5 bases). Between the trimmed V and J ends, which lost 7 bases and 7 bases, there was a span of 17 bases. There are 14 residues in the CDR3. CDR1 MNHEY and CDR2 SVGAGI come from the germline V gene. CDR3 loop: CASKISGGDQPQHF. CDR3 sequence (DNA): TGTGCCAGCAAAATTTCGGGAGGGGACCAGCCCCAGCATTTT.

J is TRBJ2-7 and V is TRBV5-5; 10 bases map to TRBD2. The ends lost 0 bases at V and 1 base at J; junction bases unmatched: 4. Germline V gene lookup returns CDR1 SGHKS and CDR2 YYEKEE (reference sequence). The CDR3 is 16 amino acids. CDR3 nucleotide sequence: TGTGCCAGCAGCTTGGTAGCGGGGGGTACTTCCTACGAGCAGTACTTC. This encodes CASSLVAGGTSYEQYF.

The chain couples TRBV10-3 to TRBJ2-7; no definite D call. CDR1 and CDR2 (germline): ENHRY, SYGVKD. The CDR3 contains 13 residues. V was cut by 8 bases and J by 2 bases, with 13 bases left in between. The CDR3 DNA reads TGTGCCATCCGCGGAGAACCTCCCTACGAGCAGTACTTC. It translates to CAIRGEPPYEQYF.

This sequence joins TRBV3-1 (or the pseudogene TRBV3-2) and TRBJ2-5; 8 positions agree with TRBD2. Germline CDR1 and CDR2: LGHDT and YNNKEL (reference sequence). After removal of 4 bases from V and 8 bases from J, the junction contained 6 bases not matched to a gene. The CDR3 spans 13 residues. CDR3 nucleotides: TGTGCCAGCAGCCCTGGGACTAGGAAAACCCAGTACTTC. It encodes CASSPGTRKTQYF.

The chain uses TRBV2 and TRBJ2-5; D is uncertain. The germline V and J ends were trimmed by 8 bases and 4 bases, with 8 bases remaining between them. Germline assignment: CDR1 SNHLY and CDR2 FYNNEI. The CDR3 is 11 amino acids. As DNA, the CDR3 is TGTGCCAGCTGGTCGGGAGAGACCCAGTACTTC. Its protein is CASWSGETQYF. Supplemented by reference TRBV2 and TRBJ2-5, the full variable domain reads EPEVTQTPSHQVTQMGQEVILRCVPISNHLYFYWYRQILGQKVEFLVSFYNNEISEKSEIFDDQFSVERPDGSNFTLKIRSTKLEDSAMYFCASWSGETQYFGPGTRLLVL.

The gene calls are TRBV6-4 and TRBJ2-3, with 10 bases identical to TRBD2. Trimming at V came to 3 bases and at J to 4 bases, leaving 4 bases not matched to a gene. The CDR3 has 15 residues. Germline V CDR1 and CDR2: MRHNA, SNTAGT. CDR3 bases: TGTGCCAGCAGTGATCTAGCGGGGGAGCCAGATACGCAGTATTTT. Its protein product is CASSDLAGEPDTQYF.

This clone was recorded only once. V is TRBV15 and J is TRBJ1-1; 9 nucleotides agree with TRBD1. Germline V lookup: CDR1 LNHNV, CDR2 YYDKDF (reference sequence). V lost 5 bases, J lost 10 bases, and 17 bases stayed unmatched. The CDR3 is 16 residues long. CDR3 in amino acids: CATSPDLDRGGRVAFF. The CDR3 DNA follows: TGTGCCACCAGCCCAGATTTGGACAGGGGCGGTCGCGTAGCTTTCTTT.

The chain carries TRBV3-1 (or the pseudogene TRBV3-2) and TRBJ1-2; maybe TRBD1 (5 bases). There are 14 residues in the CDR3. V was clipped by 4 bases and J by 6 bases, with 15 bases between them. The V gene's germline CDR1 is LGHDT and CDR2 YNNKEL (reference sequence). The CDR3 DNA reads as TGTGCCAGCAGCCGTGGGGGGGGGATGGATGGCTACACCTTC. Its translation is CASSRGGGMDGYTF.

The rearrangement joins TRBV5-4 to TRBJ2-7; tentative D call: TRBD2 (6 bases). The ends were cut back, 2 bases at V and 2 bases at J, with 11 bases in the middle. Germline CDR1 and CDR2: SGHNT and YYREEE (reference sequence). The CDR3 consists of 14 residues. CDR3 loop: CASSLGGAAYEQYF. DNA for the CDR3: TGTGCCAGCAGCTTAGGAGGGGCCGCCTACGAGCAGTACTTC.

The rearrangement links TRBV10-2 to TRBJ2-3; maybe TRBD2 (5 bases). Germline-derived CDR1 and CDR2 are WSHSY and SAAADI. V was cut by 6 bases and J by 4 bases, with 17 bases left in between. The CDR3 has 15 residues. The CDR3 loop is CASSGRGSRSDTQYF. DNA for the CDR3: TGCGCCAGCAGCGGAAGAGGGAGCCGTTCAGATACGCAGTATTTT.

The V and J genes are TRBV19 and TRBJ2-5, with TRBD2 identical over 7 bases. The germline gives CDR1 LNHDA, CDR2 SQIVND (reference sequence). With V trimmed by 1 base and J by 5 bases, 7 bases remained unmatched. This CDR3 is 15 amino acids long. The DNA for the CDR3 is TGTGCCAGTAGTATAGCAGGGAGGGGCGCCGAGACCCAGTACTTC. Encoded protein: CASSIAGRGAETQYF.

The rearrangement joins TRBV5-1 to TRBJ1-2; D gene uncertain. From germline, CDR1 is SGHRS and CDR2 YFSETQ. The CDR3 is 15 amino acids. The germline V and J ends were trimmed by 5 bases and 1 base, with 15 bases remaining between them. The CDR3 bases are TGCGCCAGCAGGCCCATGACGGGAGGTAACTATGGCTACACCTTC. Translation: CASRPMTGGNYGYTF. Together with reference TRBV5-1 and TRBJ1-2, the CDR3 gives the full variable domain: KAGVTQTPRYLIKTRGQQVTLSCSPISGHRSVSWYQQTPGQGLQFLFEYFSETQRNKGNFPGRFSGRQFSNSRSEMNVSTLELGDSALYLCASRPMTGGNYGYTFGSGTRLTVV.

This chain joins TRBV3-1 (or the pseudogene TRBV3-2) and TRBJ1-3; 9 nucleotides match TRBD1. The junction had 7 bases not matched to a gene; V was cut back by 4 bases and J by 0 bases. Germline V gene lookup returns CDR1 LGHDT and CDR2 YNNKEL (reference sequence). CDR3 length: 17 amino acids. This CDR3 reads CASSPLTGGVSGNTIYF. The CDR3 DNA is TGTGCCAGCAGCCCCTTAACAGGGGGCGTCTCTGGAAACACCATATATTTT.

The CDR3 DNA reads as TGTGCCAGCATGAAGGACCGGGACAGGGCCAACGTCCTGACTTTC. Translated: CASMKDRDRANVLTF. The chain combines TRBV6-5 with TRBJ2-6; possibly TRBD1 for D (6 bases). Germline lookup yields CDR1 MNHEY and CDR2 SVGAGI. With 7 bases removed from V and 5 bases from J, the gap between germline ends came to 15 bases. The CDR3 runs to 15 residues.

The chain uses TRBV27 and TRBJ1-3; D remains unclear. Germline V CDR1 and CDR2: MNHEY, SMNVEV (reference sequence). Trimming pared 6 bases from V and 3 bases from J, leaving 12 bases between. The CDR3 spans 14 residues. CDR3 sequence (DNA): TGTGCCAGCAGCGTCGCAGGTCTTGGAAACACCATATATTTT. It specifies CASSVAGLGNTIYF.

The chain uses TRBV7-9 and TRBJ1-1; D ambiguous. Germline V gene sequence: CDR1 SEHNR, CDR2 FQNEAQ (reference sequence). The CDR3 runs to 15 residues. V dropped 4 bases and J dropped 5 bases, with 17 bases sitting between them. The CDR3 protein is CASSYLGRRLTEAFF. The CDR3 DNA reads as TGTGCCAGCAGCTACCTGGGGAGACGGTTAACTGAAGCTTTCTTT.

V is TRBV21-1 and J is TRBJ2-5; the DNA was not compared with TRBD1, the D call given in the table. TRBV21-1 is reported as a pseudogene. This CDR3 is built from 19 residues. CDR3: CASSQRGDRVVPGSKTQYF. The CDR3 DNA reads TGTGCCAGCAGTCAAAGGGGGGACAGGGTAGTTCCCGGGTCGAAGACCCAGTACTTC.